This entry lists 25 T cell receptor beta chains sequenced from one sample in a study of T cell changes during pregnancy in multiple sclerosis. Profiling relied on immunoSEQ multiplex PCR, and the TCRdb table lists in-frame clones only, not all of them. The repertoire includes about 40,000 clones, roughly nine tenths of them detected once, and about 0.8% sits in the top ten. Sequenced here: CD4+ T cells from peripheral blood mononuclear cells, sampled before pregnancy. The source of these receptors is a female donor with multiple sclerosis, enrolled in a pregnancy study.

V and J are TRBV11-2 and TRBJ1-2; TRBD1 matches 7 bases. Germline V gene data show CDR1 as SGHAT and CDR2 as FQNNGV. CDR3 size: 14 residues. V shed 4 bases, J shed 0 bases, and the junction held 2 bases outside the gene matches. CDR3 amino acids: CASSWDSSNYGYTF. The CDR3 nucleotides read TGTGCCAGCAGCTGGGACAGTTCTAACTATGGCTACACCTTC.

The gene calls are TRBV28 and TRBJ1-4, with D maybe TRBD1 (6 bases). Trimming left V 4 bases short and J 8 bases short, with 8 bases between. The germline CDR1 and CDR2 sequences are MDHEN and SYDVKM. CDR3 length: 12 residues. For the CDR3, the DNA is TGTGCCAGCAGTTCAGGGGCCGAAAAACTGTTTTTT. This encodes CASSSGAEKLFF.

CDR3 coding DNA: TGTGCCAGCAGCTTAGCTACTAGCGGTTCGTACTTCTCCTACGAGCAGTACTTC. Translation gives CASSLATSGSYFSYEQYF. The chain has TRBV11-2 and TRBJ2-7; 8 bases match TRBD2. V dropped 1 base and J dropped 0; count of bases not matched to a gene: 11. This CDR3 region has 18 residues. The germline V gene has CDR1 SGHAT and CDR2 FQNNGV.

The CDR3 reads CASSGGLVGDTQYF. CDR3 coding DNA: TGCGCCAGCAGCGGAGGACTAGTGGGAGATACGCAGTATTTT. The chain is built from TRBV5-1 and TRBJ2-3; 7 bases are shared with TRBD2. This CDR3 has 14 amino acids. Germline-derived CDR1 and CDR2 are SGHRS and YFSETQ. The V segment lost 4 bases and the J segment 5 bases; nucleotides outside the gene matches: 7. Full variable domain (rest looked up from reference TRBV5-1 and TRBJ2-3): KAGVTQTPRYLIKTRGQQVTLSCSPISGHRSVSWYQQTPGQGLQFLFEYFSETQRNKGNFPGRFSGRQFSNSRSEMNVSTLELGDSALYLCASSGGLVGDTQYFGPGTRLTVL.

The rearrangement links TRBV28 to TRBJ1-1; 7 bases agree with TRBD1. The junction had 12 bases not matched to a gene; V was cut back by 6 bases and J by 5 bases. CDR1 is MDHEN and CDR2 is SYDVKM in the germline V gene. The CDR3 sequence is 15 residues long. CDR3 region: CASSPYTGERTEAFF. CDR3 sequence (DNA): TGTGCCAGCAGCCCATATACAGGGGAGCGGACTGAAGCTTTCTTT.

The V gene is TRBV7-2, the J gene TRBJ2-1, with D perhaps TRBD2 (5 bases). The V end was cut by 5 bases, the J end by 5 bases, with 10 bases between. Germline V gives CDR1 SGHTA, CDR2 FQGNSA. CDR3 size: 13 residues. CDR3 region: CASSLGLNNEQFF. As DNA, the CDR3 is TGTGCCAGCAGCCTTGGACTGAACAATGAGCAGTTCTTC.

This sequence joins TRBV7-9 and TRBJ2-4; possible D gene TRBD2, 6 bases. The V and J ends lost 11 bases and 9 bases respectively, with 17 bases between them. Germline-derived CDR1 and CDR2 are SEHNR and FQNEAQ (reference sequence). This CDR3 is 12 amino acids long. The chain's CDR3 is CASTPGGFIQYF. The DNA for the CDR3 is TGTGCCTCCACCCCCGGGGGTTTCATTCAGTACTTC.

The V and J genes are TRBV6-1 and TRBJ1-6; the D is unclear. The germline V gene encodes CDR1 MNHNS and CDR2 SASEGT. This CDR3 has 15 amino acids. V was clipped by 2 bases and J by 10 bases, with 15 bases between them. CDR3 protein: CASSESHGGSSPLHF. DNA of the CDR3: TGTGCCAGCAGTGAATCTCACGGAGGCTCGTCACCCCTCCACTTT.

The chain has TRBV27 and TRBJ1-5; D is uncertain. CDR1 and CDR2 from the germline V gene are MNHEY and SMNVEV (reference sequence). V lost 4 bases to trimming and J lost 2 bases, with 9 bases between them. CDR3 length equals 14 residues. The chain's CDR3 is CASSWSLGNQPQHF. As DNA, the CDR3 is TGTGCCAGCAGTTGGAGTTTGGGCAATCAGCCCCAGCATTTT.

The V and J genes are TRBV28 and TRBJ1-2; D possibly corresponds to TRBD1 (5 bases). Per germline, CDR1 MDHEN and CDR2 SYDVKM. V was pared by 5 bases and J by 3 bases, with 13 bases between. The CDR3 totals 14 residues. The DNA for the CDR3 is TGTGCCAGCAGTCCCCCCGGGGGTGACTATGGCTACACCTTC. The encoded protein is CASSPPGGDYGYTF.

Comments on this clone: The sample has other DNA sequences that encode this CDR3 too. The CDR3 DNA sequence: TGTGCCACCAGCGGCACCAGGGGTCTCTACAATGAGCAGTTCTTC. This translates into CATSGTRGLYNEQFF. The V and J genes are TRBV15 and TRBJ2-1; D may be TRBD1 (6 bases). CDR3 length: 15 amino acids. The germline V gene encodes CDR1 LNHNV and CDR2 YYDKDF (reference sequence). Trimming shortened V by 5 bases and J by 3 bases, and 14 bases separated the two germline ends.

CDR3 region: CASSVTASGSEAFF. CDR3 coding DNA: TGTGCCAGCAGCGTCACTGCTTCGGGATCTGAAGCTTTCTTT. V and J are TRBV9 and TRBJ1-1; D is unresolved. Germline V gene data show CDR1 as SGDLS and CDR2 as YYNGEE. Trimming removed 2 bases at V and 6 bases at J, with 14 bases between. The CDR3 totals 14 residues.

The chain is built from TRBV2 and TRBJ2-7; tentative D call: TRBD1 (6 bases). The CDR3 totals 13 residues. Per germline, CDR1 SNHLY and CDR2 FYNNEI. V was pared by 6 bases and J by 6 bases, with 15 bases between. The chain's CDR3 is CASRGDGQLEQYF. In nucleotides, the CDR3 is TGTGCCAGCAGGGGGGACGGACAGCTCGAGCAGTACTTC.

A few counts support this clone. The genes are TRBV28 and TRBJ2-1; TRBD2 aligns across 14 bases. The J segment lost 9 bases and the V segment lost 2 bases, leaving 9 bases of the junction unmatched. In germline, CDR1 is MDHEN, CDR2 SYDVKM. This CDR3 has 17 residues. The CDR3 protein is CASSLPGTSGSRAEQFF. The CDR3 nucleotides are TGTGCCAGCAGTTTACCGGGGACTAGCGGGAGTCGGGCTGAGCAGTTCTTC. Using reference TRBV28 and TRBJ2-1 for the parts outside the CDR3, the full variable domain is DVKVTQSSRYLVKRTGEKVFLECVQDMDHENMFWYRQDPGLGLRLIYFSYDVKMKEKGDIPEGYSVSREKKERFSLILESASTNQTSMYLCASSLPGTSGSRAEQFFGPGTRLTVL.

J is TRBJ1-5 and V is TRBV28, with D perhaps TRBD1 (6 bases). V lost 7 bases to trimming and J lost 6 bases, with 10 bases between them. Per germline, CDR1 MDHEN and CDR2 SYDVKM. The CDR3 sequence is 12 residues long. The CDR3, as DNA: TGTGCCAGCAACCTAGGGGGTCAGCCCCAGCATTTT. As protein: CASNLGGQPQHF.

V gene TRBV10-3 combines with J gene TRBJ1-1; 11 bases match TRBD1. The V and J ends lost 10 bases and 1 base, in that order; junction bases with no gene match: 5. This CDR3 spans 14 amino acids. Germline assignment: CDR1 ENHRY and CDR2 SYGVKD. Here the CDR3 DNA reads TGTGCCACCGGGACAGGGGGTGGGAACACTGAAGCTTTCTTT. Translation: CATGTGGGNTEAFF.

The chain has TRBV4-1 and TRBJ2-1; 15 bases fit TRBD2. Per the germline V gene, CDR1 is MGHRA and CDR2 is YSYEKL. Trimming at V came to 3 bases and at J to 8 bases, leaving 11 bases not matched to a gene. The CDR3 has 18 amino acids. The CDR3 reads CASSHPTGLAGGGDEQFF. The CDR3 nucleotides read TGCGCCAGCAGCCACCCCACGGGACTAGCGGGAGGTGGCGATGAGCAGTTCTTC.

This chain joins TRBV7-9 and TRBJ2-2; 8 nucleotides match TRBD2. The CDR3 runs 14 residues. V trimming: 2 bases; J trimming: 6 bases; junction bases outside the gene matches: 2. The germline V gene encodes CDR1 SEHNR and CDR2 FQNEAQ (reference sequence). The DNA for the CDR3 is TGTGCCAGCAGCTTAATCGGGGGGGCCGGGGAGCTGTTTTTT. Protein sequence: CASSLIGGAGELFF.

This CDR3 reads CASTLRDSYQPQHF. CDR3 nucleotides: TGTGCCAGCACCCTCCGGGACAGCTATCAGCCCCAGCATTTT. This chain uses TRBV28 with TRBJ1-5, with 7 bases fitting TRBD1. J was trimmed by 5 bases and V by 7 bases; bases with no gene match: 8. Germline CDR1 reads MDHEN; CDR2 reads SYDVKM. This CDR3 is 14 amino acids long.

The sample holds one count of this clone. This chain links TRBV14 with TRBJ1-2; no clear D. This CDR3 region has 13 residues. The germline CDR1 and CDR2 sequences are SGHDN and FVKESK. The V and J ends lost 1 base and 7 bases respectively, with 10 bases between them. CDR3 DNA sequence: TGTGCCAGCAGCCAAGTGGAATCGGGTGGCTACACCTTC. It codes for CASSQVESGGYTF. Using reference TRBV14 and TRBJ1-2 for the parts outside the CDR3, the full variable domain is EAGVTQFPSHSVIEKGQTVTLRCDPISGHDNLYWYRRVMGKEIKFLLHFVKESKQDESGMPNNRFLAERTGGTYSTLKVQPAELEDSGVYFCASSQVESGGYTFGSGTRLTVV.

This sequence joins TRBV11-3 and TRBJ2-1, with D uncertain. Germline assignment: CDR1 SGHNT and CDR2 YENEEA. V lost 2 bases and J lost 7, with 18 bases in between. The CDR3 extends over 16 amino acids. The CDR3 region is CASSLMIRSPDNEQFF. CDR3 DNA sequence: TGTGCCAGCAGCTTAATGATCCGGAGCCCGGATAATGAGCAGTTCTTC.

The chain couples TRBV6-1 to TRBJ2-7, with D perhaps matching TRBD1 (5 bases). This CDR3 region has 14 residues. V dropped 7 bases and J dropped 3 bases, with 16 bases sitting between them. The V gene's germline CDR1 is MNHNS and CDR2 SASEGT. CDR3 DNA sequence: TGTGCCAGCACCCACGCTACAGGAGACTACGAGCAGTACTTC. Translating it yields CASTHATGDYEQYF.

This clone was counted once. The genes are TRBV5-1 and TRBJ1-5; TRBD1 matches at 7 bases. V shed 0 bases, J shed 5 bases, and the junction held 2 bases outside the gene matches. CDR1 SGHRS and CDR2 YFSETQ come from the germline V gene. The CDR3 loop spans 14 amino acids. As DNA, the CDR3 is TGCGCCAGCAGCTTGGACGACAGGGATCAGCCCCAGCATTTT. Translating gives CASSLDDRDQPQHF.

The chain has TRBV28 and TRBJ2-5; 9 nucleotides line up with TRBD1. The germline gives CDR1 MDHEN, CDR2 SYDVKM. CDR3 length: 15 residues. The trim removed 8 bases at V and 2 bases at J, leaving 9 bases unmatched. The CDR3 region is CASGSKGTGQETQYF. As DNA, the CDR3 is TGTGCCAGCGGTTCAAAAGGGACAGGGCAAGAGACCCAGTACTTC.

The chain links TRBV28 to TRBJ1-2; 9 bases are a match to TRBD1. The junction had 7 bases not matched to a gene; V was cut back by 6 bases and J by 8 bases. The CDR3 has 13 amino acids. CDR1 and CDR2 (germline): MDHEN, SYDVKM. The CDR3, as DNA: TGTGCCAGCAGCAACAGGGGGCAGGGAGGCTACACCTTC. Translated: CASSNRGQGGYTF.